This TCR beta chain was profiled in a study of blood T cell repertoires in COVID-19 (dated by TCRdb to the early 2020s). Concerning the study at large: Samples from collaborators originated in the United States, Italy and Spain and spanned both the acute and convalescent phases of COVID-19. A de-identified subject ID, COVID-19 status, age in years and sex were almost always included in the sample metadata. The material from the prospective study consisted of cDNA or gDNA derived from T cells, B-cell-depleted T cells, or PBMCs. Where HLA class I and class II types were available, the types were taken from metadata supplied by the sample provider, not from assay-based typing. Subjects who had been exposed to COVID-19, were actively infected with it, or had recovered from it provided the deeply sampled blood TCRbeta repertoires that made up the dataset. Samples came from the ongoing ImmuneRACE study (first 160 participants) plus 1,254 subjects from 6 global collaborators. The repertoires were released in a freely available public database intended as a resource for research on the immune response to SARS-CoV-2.

The immunoSEQ Assay, a bias-controlled multiplex PCR, was used to amplify TCRbeta CDR3 regions from genomic DNA. As for how the authors treated the data: Within the assay, amplification of reference gene primers was used to estimate how many nucleated cells each sample contained. To quantify the absolute abundance of each unique TCRbeta CDR3 rearrangement, sequence reads were collapsed and filtered. For each sample, productive Simpson clonality was calculated as the square root of Simpson's diversity index across productive rearrangements. This is the immuneACCESS table as TCRdb keeps it, with only in-frame sequences that have V and J called. A part of the clones is gone; compared with another copy, unresolved V genes explain less than half, and the rest is unexplained. V, J and clone size were drawn from that table, and D and trimming were deduced from the DNA. In all, the sample holds 300,000 to 400,000 clones, and 88% of those were seen once. Approximately 0.96% of the sample is in the top ten clones.

Participants in the prospective study were enrolled through a virtual design, were aged about 18 to 100 years, and lived in approximately 25 United States geographic areas. Cohort assignment in the prospective study relied on participant-reported clinical history from a screening survey and a study questionnaire. In the prospective study, mobile phlebotomists collected whole blood, serum and a nasopharyngeal or oropharyngeal swab from each participant. Prospective study participants could optionally give additional blood draws and questionnaires over an approximately two-month period. Before DNA extraction, blood samples from the prospective study were shipped at room temperature or frozen. Of note for this clone: Its binding antigen is unknown. No quality values exist for individual bases; no much larger clone is one base distant.

Summary of the overall study and its limitations: The quantity of clinical and demographic metadata differed by source and by participant and was supplied without curation.

The CDR3 runs 13 residues from the cysteine to the phenylalanine. The retained sequence is limited to the CDR3, 39 bases, with the frame set at the first base. Trimming costs V 5 bases and J 7 bases, and their ends lie 15 bases apart. The germline V gene (reference sequence) provides CDR1 SEHNR and CDR2 FQNEAQ. The sample was PBMCs or T cells enriched from blood (not recorded which). The TCR comes from a woman aged 25 to 39 with acute COVID-19. In this chain, TRBV7-9 is recombined with TRBJ2-7, with TRBD1 perhaps the D gene, on 7 matching bases. The DNA sequence is TGTGCCAGCAGCCCGCGGGACAGTTTGGAGCAGTACTTC. It codes for CASSPRDSLEQYF.